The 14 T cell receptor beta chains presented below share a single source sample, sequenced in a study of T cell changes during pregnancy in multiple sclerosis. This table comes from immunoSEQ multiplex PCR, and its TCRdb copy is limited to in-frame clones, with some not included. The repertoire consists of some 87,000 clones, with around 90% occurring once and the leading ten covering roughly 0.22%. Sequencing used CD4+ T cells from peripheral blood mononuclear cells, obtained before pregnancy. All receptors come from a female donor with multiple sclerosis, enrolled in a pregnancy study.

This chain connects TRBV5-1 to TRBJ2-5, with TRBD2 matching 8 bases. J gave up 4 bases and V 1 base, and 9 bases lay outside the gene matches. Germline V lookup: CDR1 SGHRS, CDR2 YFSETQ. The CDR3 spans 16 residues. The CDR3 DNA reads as TGCGCCAGCAGCTTGTCCCCGGGGGGGCGGGGAGAGACCCAGTACTTC. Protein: CASSLSPGGRGETQYF.

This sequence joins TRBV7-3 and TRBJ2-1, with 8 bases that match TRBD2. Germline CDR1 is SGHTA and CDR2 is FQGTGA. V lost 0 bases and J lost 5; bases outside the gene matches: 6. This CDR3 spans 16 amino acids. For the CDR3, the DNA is TGTGCCAGCAGCTTAACGGGTAGCGGGGCCGACAATGAGCAGTTCTTC. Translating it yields CASSLTGSGADNEQFF.

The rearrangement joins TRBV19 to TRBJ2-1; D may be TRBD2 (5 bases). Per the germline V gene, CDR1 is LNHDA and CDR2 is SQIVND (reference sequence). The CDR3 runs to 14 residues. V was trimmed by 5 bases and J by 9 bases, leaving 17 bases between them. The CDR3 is CASSPIDLRGEQFF. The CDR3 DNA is TGTGCCAGTAGTCCCATAGATTTACGGGGTGAGCAGTTCTTC.

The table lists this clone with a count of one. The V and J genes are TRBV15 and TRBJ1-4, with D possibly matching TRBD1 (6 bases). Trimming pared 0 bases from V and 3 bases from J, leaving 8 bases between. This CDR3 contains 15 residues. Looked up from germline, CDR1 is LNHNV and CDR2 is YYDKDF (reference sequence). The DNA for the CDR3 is TGTGCCACCAGCAGAGACAGGGGATCTAATGAAAAACTGTTTTTT. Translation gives CATSRDRGSNEKLFF.

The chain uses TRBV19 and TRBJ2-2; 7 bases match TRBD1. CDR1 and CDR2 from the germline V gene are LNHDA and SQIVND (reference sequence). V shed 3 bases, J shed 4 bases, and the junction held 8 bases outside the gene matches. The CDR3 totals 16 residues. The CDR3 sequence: CASSIDRDISTGELFF. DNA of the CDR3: TGTGCCAGTAGTATCGACAGGGATATCTCCACCGGGGAGCTGTTTTTT.

The CDR3 region has the DNA TGTGCCAGCAGCTCTGGACAGACTGGAAACACCATATATTTT. Protein product: CASSSGQTGNTIYF. V and J are TRBV7-9 and TRBJ1-3; TRBD1 might be the D (6 bases). The CDR3 is made up of 14 amino acids. The germline V gene encodes CDR1 SEHNR and CDR2 FQNEAQ (reference sequence). The V end lost 4 bases, the J end lost 2 bases, and 9 bases lay between the germline ends.

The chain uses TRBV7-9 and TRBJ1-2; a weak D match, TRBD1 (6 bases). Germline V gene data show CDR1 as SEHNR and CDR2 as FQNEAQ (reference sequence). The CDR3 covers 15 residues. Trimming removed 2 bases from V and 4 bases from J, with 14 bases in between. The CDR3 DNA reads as TGTGCCAGCAGCTTAACAGGGCCACTCCTCTATGGCTACACCTTC. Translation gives CASSLTGPLLYGYTF.

The CDR3 spells CASSVDQLSGANVLTF. The CDR3, as DNA: TGTGCCAGCAGCGTAGATCAACTCTCTGGGGCCAACGTCCTGACTTTC. J is TRBJ2-6 and V is TRBV9; D ambiguous. There are 16 residues in the CDR3. V was pared by 0 bases and J by 0 bases, with 7 bases between. CDR1 and CDR2 from the germline V gene are SGDLS and YYNGEE.

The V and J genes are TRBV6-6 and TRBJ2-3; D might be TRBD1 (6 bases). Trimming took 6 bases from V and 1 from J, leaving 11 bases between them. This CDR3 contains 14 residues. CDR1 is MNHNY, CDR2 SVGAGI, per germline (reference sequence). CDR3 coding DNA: TGTGCCAGCAGAGGACAGACCCGCACAGATACGCAGTATTTT. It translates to CASRGQTRTDTQYF.

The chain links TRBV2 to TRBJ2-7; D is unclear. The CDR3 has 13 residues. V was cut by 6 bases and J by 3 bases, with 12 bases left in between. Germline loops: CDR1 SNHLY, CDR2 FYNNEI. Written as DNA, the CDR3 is TGTGCCAGCAGCGTAGGAGAGTACTACGAGCAGTACTTC. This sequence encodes CASSVGEYYEQYF. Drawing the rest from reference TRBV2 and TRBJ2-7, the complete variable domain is EPEVTQTPSHQVTQMGQEVILRCVPISNHLYFYWYRQILGQKVEFLVSFYNNEISEKSEIFDDQFSVERPDGSNFTLKIRSTKLEDSAMYFCASSVGEYYEQYFGPGTRLTVT.

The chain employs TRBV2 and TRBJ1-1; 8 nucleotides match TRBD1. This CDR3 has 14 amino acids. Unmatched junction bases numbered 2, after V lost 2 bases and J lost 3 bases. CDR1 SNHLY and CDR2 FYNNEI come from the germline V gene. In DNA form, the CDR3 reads TGTGCCAGCAGTGAAACAGGGGGGTACACTGAAGCTTTCTTT. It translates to CASSETGGYTEAFF.

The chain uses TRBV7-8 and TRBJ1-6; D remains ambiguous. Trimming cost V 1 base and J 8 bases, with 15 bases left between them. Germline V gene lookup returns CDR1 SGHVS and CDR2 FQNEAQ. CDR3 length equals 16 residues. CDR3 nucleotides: TGTGCCAGCAGCTTAGGCCCCGCGGGAGTTTATTCACCCCTCCACTTT. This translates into CASSLGPAGVYSPLHF.

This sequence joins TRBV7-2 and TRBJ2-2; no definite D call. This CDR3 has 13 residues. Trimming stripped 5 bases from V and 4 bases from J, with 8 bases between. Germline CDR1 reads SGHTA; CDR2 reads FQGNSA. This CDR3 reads CASSLRFTGELFF. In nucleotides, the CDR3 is TGTGCCAGCAGCCTCAGGTTCACCGGGGAGCTGTTTTTT.

The CDR3 DNA reads as TGTGCCAGCAGTTTAAACGGCGGCCTGGGGAGGAACAATGAGCAGTTCTTC. Protein: CASSLNGGLGRNNEQFF. The gene calls are TRBV27 and TRBJ2-1; tentatively, D is TRBD2 (6 bases). Trimming left V 2 bases short and J 5 bases short, with 19 bases between. This CDR3 is built from 17 residues. Germline CDR1 MNHEY, CDR2 SMNVEV (reference sequence).